This T cell receptor beta chain was identified in a study of CD8 T cells in Susac syndrome. Study as a whole: Intravenous immunoglobulin alone or corticosteroids were being given to patients with Susac syndrome at blood draw, unless they were therapy-naive.

CD8+ and CD4+ T cells taken from blood had their TCR beta sequenced. Germline V gene data show CDR1 as MNHNY and CDR2 as SVGAGI (reference sequence). V lost 7 bases and J 7 bases, leaving 16 bases between the germline ends. The CDR3 has 13 residues. Reverse transcription used about 0.45 to 1 ug RNA and random hexamers. The immunoSEQ assay covered 54 Vbeta and 13 Jbeta segments for CDR3. MiXCR was run by TCRdb on the immunoSEQ multiplex PCR reads, yielding one entry per CDR3 protein. The table includes 150,000 to 160,000 distinct CDR3 sequences, approximately 95% detected once. On this clonotype: Its antigen remains unknown.

Study-level findings and limits: Where Susac syndrome CD4+ T cell repertoires were concerned, no clonal expansion was evident.

This TCR was recovered from a human donor with Susac syndrome. The sequencing sample was made of CD4+ T cells from PBMCs. V usage is TRBV6-6 and J usage is TRBJ2-5; the D gene is possibly TRBD2 (5 bases). CDR3 nucleotide sequence: TGTGCCAGCACTACTGGACTTGTCGGGACCCAGTACTTC. Encoded protein: CASTTGLVGTQYF.